Listed below are T cell receptor beta chains from one sample, sequenced in a study of T cell responses to AZD1222 COVID-19 vaccine. Using immunoSEQ multiplex PCR, the repertoire was profiled, and TCRdb retains in-frame clones only, with some absent. The sample lists more than 95,000 clones, 89% occurring once. The sample in question was peripheral blood, obtained on day 0 of AZD1222 vaccination. The receptors were sampled from an adult in good health. Each CDR3 is given with its conserved first and last residue. The order of the fields is D gene, V gene, clone size, J gene, CDR3 DNA, CDR3 protein. A D gene is named only where the DNA matches it firmly. A clone size is listed for some rows: how often the clone was seen (once, few, many), or a class if it is expanded.

d_gene: .; v_gene: TRBV7-9; abundance: .; j_gene: TRBJ1-4; CDR3nt: TGTGCCAGCAGCTTAAGCCAGGGATTGTTTGAAAAACTGTTTTTT; CDR3aa: CASSLSQGLFEKLFF
d_gene: .; v_gene: TRBV5-1; abundance: few; j_gene: TRBJ1-5; CDR3nt: TGCGCCAATTGGGGACACTCGAATCAGCCCCAGCATTTT; CDR3aa: CANWGHSNQPQHF
d_gene: TRBD1; v_gene: TRBV30; abundance: .; j_gene: TRBJ1-5; CDR3nt: TGTGCCTGGAGTGTACTGGGACAGGGTACGGTCAATCAGCCCCAGCATTTT; CDR3aa: CAWSVLGQGTVNQPQHF
d_gene: .; v_gene: TRBV5-1; abundance: few; j_gene: TRBJ2-5; CDR3nt: TGCGCCAGCAGCTTGGCCCCGGCAGGGACTCAAGAGACCCAGTACTTC; CDR3aa: CASSLAPAGTQETQYF
d_gene: .; v_gene: TRBV18; abundance: .; j_gene: TRBJ1-5; CDR3nt: TGTGCCAGCTCACCGGGGGAAGCTAGCAATCAGCCCCAGCATTTT; CDR3aa: CASSPGEASNQPQHF
d_gene: TRBD1; v_gene: TRBV6-5; abundance: .; j_gene: TRBJ2-2; CDR3nt: TGTGCCAGCAGTTATAGCTGGGACAGCCGCGGGGAGCTGTTTTTT; CDR3aa: CASSYSWDSRGELFF
d_gene: TRBD1; v_gene: TRBV24-1; abundance: .; j_gene: TRBJ1-1; CDR3nt: TGTGCCACCATTCAACAGGGGTTTTGCGACACTGAAGCTTTCTTT; CDR3aa: CATIQQGFCDTEAFF
d_gene: .; v_gene: TRBV19; abundance: .; j_gene: TRBJ2-5; CDR3nt: TGTGCCAGTAGTACCTTGGCAGGGAAGATAATTGAGACCCAGTACTTC; CDR3aa: CASSTLAGKIIETQYF
d_gene: .; v_gene: TRBV6-5; abundance: .; j_gene: TRBJ1-5; CDR3nt: TGTGCCAGCAGGGACTGGGAGCAGCCCCAGCATTTT; CDR3aa: CASRDWEQPQHF
d_gene: TRBD1; v_gene: TRBV3-1/TRBV3-2; abundance: .; j_gene: TRBJ1-1; CDR3nt: TGTGCCAGCAGCCAAGGGTCACAGGGGGCCGGGGAAGCTTTCTTT; CDR3aa: CASSQGSQGAGEAFF
d_gene: .; v_gene: TRBV27; abundance: .; j_gene: TRBJ1-5; CDR3nt: TGTGCCAGCAGTTTTAAGGGAGGGGATCAGCCCCAGCATTTT; CDR3aa: CASSFKGGDQPQHF
d_gene: .; v_gene: TRBV13; abundance: .; j_gene: TRBJ2-5; CDR3nt: TGTGCCAGCAGCCCATCGGACAGAGAGACCCAGTACTTC; CDR3aa: CASSPSDRETQYF
d_gene: .; v_gene: TRBV25-1; abundance: .; j_gene: TRBJ2-3; CDR3nt: TGTGCCAGCAGTTTAGTGGGGGACCTAGATACGCAGTATTTT; CDR3aa: CASSLVGDLDTQYF
d_gene: TRBD1; v_gene: TRBV24-1; abundance: .; j_gene: TRBJ1-2; CDR3nt: TGTGCCATCAGACTAGGGACAGGTTCAGGGAGGGCATCTAACTATGGCTACACCTTC; CDR3aa: CAIRLGTGSGRASNYGYTF
d_gene: TRBD1; v_gene: TRBV19; abundance: .; j_gene: TRBJ1-2; CDR3nt: TGTGCCACTCTGGAGAAACAGGGGAACTATGGCTACACCTTC; CDR3aa: CATLEKQGNYGYTF
d_gene: .; v_gene: TRBV7-3; abundance: .; j_gene: TRBJ1-1; CDR3nt: TGTGCCAGCAGCCCCCGGACAGACTCGAACACTGAAGCTTTCTTT; CDR3aa: CASSPRTDSNTEAFF
d_gene: TRBD2; v_gene: TRBV7-3; abundance: .; j_gene: TRBJ2-3; CDR3nt: TGTGCCAGCCGTGAAAGTGGGGGGGGCACAGATACGCAGTATTTT; CDR3aa: CASRESGGGTDTQYF
d_gene: TRBD1; v_gene: TRBV11-2; abundance: .; j_gene: TRBJ2-7; CDR3nt: TGTGCCAGCAGCTCGGGGATCCATCCGGGACAGGGGTACGAGCAGTACTTC; CDR3aa: CASSSGIHPGQGYEQYF
d_gene: TRBD2; v_gene: TRBV10-1; abundance: once; j_gene: TRBJ2-7; CDR3nt: TGCGCCAGCAGTACAGCGGGGGGTTACGAGCAGTACTTC; CDR3aa: CASSTAGGYEQYF
d_gene: .; v_gene: TRBV29-1; abundance: .; j_gene: TRBJ1-1; CDR3nt: TGCAGCGTCTCATACGGCACTGAAGCTTTCTTT; CDR3aa: CSVSYGTEAFF
d_gene: .; v_gene: TRBV4-1; abundance: .; j_gene: TRBJ1-5; CDR3nt: TGCGCCAGCAGTAGGGCCCAGAATCAGCCCCAGCATTTT; CDR3aa: CASSRAQNQPQHF
d_gene: .; v_gene: TRBV5-8; abundance: .; j_gene: TRBJ1-5; CDR3nt: TGTGCCAGCAGCCCGCCCCGGGAGCTAATTTGGGGTAAGCCCCAGCATTTT; CDR3aa: CASSPPRELIWGKPQHF
d_gene: TRBD1; v_gene: TRBV27; abundance: .; j_gene: TRBJ1-1; CDR3nt: TGTGCCAGCAGTTTCAGGGGGCCGGCCACTGAAGCTTTCTTT; CDR3aa: CASSFRGPATEAFF
d_gene: .; v_gene: TRBV2; abundance: .; j_gene: TRBJ1-4; CDR3nt: TGTGCCAGCACCCCCCTACGGGAATTAGAGAAACTGTTTTTT; CDR3aa: CASTPLRELEKLFF
d_gene: .; v_gene: TRBV4-1; abundance: .; j_gene: TRBJ1-3; CDR3nt: TGCGCCAGCAGCCAAGAGGACAGTGTCTCTGGAAACACCATATATTTT; CDR3aa: CASSQEDSVSGNTIYF
d_gene: .; v_gene: TRBV7-2; abundance: .; j_gene: TRBJ1-5; CDR3nt: TGTGCCAGCAGCTTTTCCAAGCCGGACCAGCCCCAGCATTTT; CDR3aa: CASSFSKPDQPQHF
d_gene: .; v_gene: TRBV19; abundance: .; j_gene: TRBJ1-1; CDR3nt: TGTGCCAGTAGTATATCCGGTCCCCTCCGATACACTGAAGCTTTCTTT; CDR3aa: CASSISGPLRYTEAFF
d_gene: TRBD1; v_gene: TRBV19; abundance: .; j_gene: TRBJ1-5; CDR3nt: TGTGCCAGTAGTATGCAGGGGGGTCCCAATCAGCCCCAGCATTTT; CDR3aa: CASSMQGGPNQPQHF
d_gene: TRBD2; v_gene: TRBV12-5; abundance: .; j_gene: TRBJ2-5; CDR3nt: TGTGCTAGTGGTTTAGGACTAGCGGGGGGGCAGCGGGAGACCCAGTACTTC; CDR3aa: CASGLGLAGGQRETQYF
d_gene: .; v_gene: TRBV5-4; abundance: .; j_gene: TRBJ2-2; CDR3nt: TGTGCCAGCAGCTTCCAAACGGAGCTGTTTTTT; CDR3aa: CASSFQTELFF
d_gene: .; v_gene: TRBV5-1; abundance: .; j_gene: TRBJ1-1; CDR3nt: TGCGCCAGCAGCTTGCAGGGGCCGAACACTGAAGCTTTCTTT; CDR3aa: CASSLQGPNTEAFF
d_gene: .; v_gene: TRBV2; abundance: many; j_gene: TRBJ1-6; CDR3nt: TGTGCCAGCAGTACCTTGACAGGAACCAATTCACCCCTCCACTTT; CDR3aa: CASSTLTGTNSPLHF